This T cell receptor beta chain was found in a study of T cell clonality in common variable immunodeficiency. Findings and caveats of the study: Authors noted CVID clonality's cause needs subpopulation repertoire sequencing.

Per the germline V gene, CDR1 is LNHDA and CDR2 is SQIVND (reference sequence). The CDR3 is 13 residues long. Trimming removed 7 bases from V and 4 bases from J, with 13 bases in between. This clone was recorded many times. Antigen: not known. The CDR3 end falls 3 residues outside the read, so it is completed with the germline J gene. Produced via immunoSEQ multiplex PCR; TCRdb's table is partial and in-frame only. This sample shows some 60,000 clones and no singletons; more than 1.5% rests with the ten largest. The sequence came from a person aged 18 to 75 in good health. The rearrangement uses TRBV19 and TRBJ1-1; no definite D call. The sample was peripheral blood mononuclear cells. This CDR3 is CASKRGSGTEAFF. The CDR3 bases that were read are TGTGCCAGTAAGCGGGGATCGGGCACTGAA.